This T cell receptor beta chain was identified during a study of T cell responses to AZD1222 COVID-19 vaccine. Study-wide background: Second doses were pooled across both intervals (about 4 or about 12 weeks). General study results and limits: The study identified only a handful of AZD1222 recipients as seropositive at baseline. Repertoires were obtained solely post-peak T cell response. The reported proportion of spike-specific TCRs targeting unmutated variant regions was nearly half.

Germline-derived CDR1 and CDR2 are DFQATT and SNEGSKA (reference sequence). V was pared by 3 bases and J by 3 bases, with 13 bases between. The CDR3 spans 14 residues. A note on this clone: Its antigen is not known.

Measured with immunoSEQ multiplex PCR; TCRdb has only the in-frame clones, and not every one. The sample lists about 170,000 clones, roughly nine tenths seen once, with roughly 2.5% in the top ten. The rearrangement links TRBV20-1 to TRBJ2-3; tentatively, D is TRBD1 (6 bases). This clonotype was sampled from an adult in good health. The material sequenced was peripheral blood, taken on day 0 of AZD1222 vaccination. DNA of the CDR3: TGCAGTGCTAGTAGGGTTCAGGGGACAGATACGCAGTATTTT. As protein: CSASRVQGTDTQYF.